This TCR beta chain is from a study of blood T cell repertoires in COVID-19. Study summary: PBMCs, B-cell-depleted T cells, or T cells were the source of the cDNA or gDNA that made up the material.

This clone appeared a single time. The length of the CDR3 is 12 residues. Between the trimmed V and J ends, which lost 1 base and 6 bases, there was a span of 6 bases. From germline, CDR1 is KGHSH and CDR2 LQKENI. In the study's own analysis: Estimated nucleated cell counts came from reference gene primer amplification. Only in-frame clones appear in the TCRdb table, and some are missing; sequencing was by immunoSEQ multiplex PCR. D and trimming were read from the DNA, whereas the V and J calls and clone size are those reported in that table. Seen here are about 160,000 clones, around 86% observed once, and the top ten hold roughly 3.4%.

This chain links TRBV18 with TRBJ2-5; D remains ambiguous. Material: peripheral blood. The sequence derives from a man between 65 and 85 years old with acute or convalescent COVID-19. The CDR3 region is CASSPQEKTQYF. The CDR3 DNA follows: TGTGCCAGCTCACCACAAGAGAAGACCCAGTACTTC.